This T cell receptor (beta chain) is from a study of blood T cell repertoires in COVID-19. Turning to the study itself: Material from acute and convalescent COVID-19 was sourced from the United States, Italy and Spain. PBMCs, B-cell-depleted T cells, or T cells were the source of the cDNA or gDNA that made up the material.

Methods used by the authors: Estimation of nucleated cell counts relied on the amplification of reference gene primers. Libraries were prepared by immunoSEQ multiplex PCR; TCRdb keeps only in-frame clonotypes and omits some of them. The V and J calls and clone size come from that table; D and trimming were worked out from the DNA. There are approximately 65,000 clones in the sample; just over 85% occur only once, and around 1.2% lies in the top ten. V gave up 3 bases and J gave up 5 bases; unmatched junction bases: 9. CDR3 length equals 15 residues. Germline V gene sequence: CDR1 SGHNT, CDR2 YYREEE (reference sequence).

The sequence derives from a man in his forties or fifties with acute or convalescent COVID-19. The gene calls are TRBV5-4 and TRBJ1-2, with TRBD1 matching 8 bases. The sample comprised peripheral blood. The CDR3 is CASSSGQAGVYGYTF. CDR3 sequence (DNA): TGTGCCAGCAGCTCGGGACAGGCCGGGGTTTATGGCTACACCTTC.